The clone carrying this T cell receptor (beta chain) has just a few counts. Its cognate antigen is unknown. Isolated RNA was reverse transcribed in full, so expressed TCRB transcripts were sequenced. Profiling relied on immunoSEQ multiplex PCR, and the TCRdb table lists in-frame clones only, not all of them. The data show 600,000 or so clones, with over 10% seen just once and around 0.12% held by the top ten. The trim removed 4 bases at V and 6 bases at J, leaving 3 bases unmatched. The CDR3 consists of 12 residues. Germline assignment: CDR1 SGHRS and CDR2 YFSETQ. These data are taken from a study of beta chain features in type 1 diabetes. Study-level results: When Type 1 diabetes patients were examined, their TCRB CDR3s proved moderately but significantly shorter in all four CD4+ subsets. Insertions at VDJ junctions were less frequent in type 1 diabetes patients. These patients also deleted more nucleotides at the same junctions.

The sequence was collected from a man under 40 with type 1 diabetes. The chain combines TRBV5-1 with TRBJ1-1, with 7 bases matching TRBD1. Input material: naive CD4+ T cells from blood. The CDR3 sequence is CASSPGQSEAFF. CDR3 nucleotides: TGCGCCAGCAGCCCGGGACAGTCTGAAGCTTTCTTT.